This T cell receptor beta chain was recovered during a study of blood T cell repertoires in COVID-19. Study-level information: T cells, B-cell-depleted T cells, or PBMCs provided the cDNA or gDNA that served as material.

This CDR3 has 14 residues. Trimming took off 7 bases at V and 3 bases at J, with 15 bases between the two ends. Germline V gene lookup returns CDR1 SEHNR and CDR2 FQNEAQ (reference sequence). Generated by immunoSEQ multiplex PCR, the TCRdb table keeps only in-frame clones and is missing some. The sample shows 150,000 to 200,000 clones, about 88% of them seen only once. This TCR was sampled from a man aged 18 to 29 with acute or convalescent COVID-19. The source material was peripheral blood. This rearrangement joins TRBV7-9 to TRBJ1-1; D gene ambiguous. The CDR3 DNA reads TGTGCCAGCACCCCGGGCCCGAGGGACACTGAAGCTTTCTTT. Its translation: CASTPGPRDTEAFF.